This T cell receptor (beta chain) stems from a study of blood T cells in healthy people across ages. Findings and caveats of the study: Diversity was estimated from one million T cells, and these estimates were considered underestimates. Per million T cells, TCR beta diversity dropped roughly linearly as age increased.

Regarding this clonotype: No antigen is known for it.

Drawn from each donor were roughly 10 milliliters of peripheral blood. The authors extracted at least 5 micrograms of total RNA per sample. Germline CDR1 MNHNS, CDR2 SASEGT. V was cut by 7 bases and J by 3 bases, with 16 bases left in between. This CDR3 is built from 14 residues. Alongside a J-beta primer mix, a sample-barcoded 5' primer served in a second PCR lasting roughly 6 to 11 cycles. In TCRdb, the 5' RACE reads were re-called with MiXCR into one record per CDR3 protein. The sample consists of about 1.1 million distinct CDR3 sequences, 35% to 40% of them appearing once. The specimen was blood. This rearrangement joins TRBV6-1 to TRBJ2-7, with D perhaps matching TRBD1 (5 bases). This sequence was found in a man between 18 and 35 years old in good health. CDR3 in amino acids: CASISRATHYEQYF. CDR3 nucleotides: TGTGCCAGCATAAGCAGGGCGACGCACTACGAGCAGTACTTC.